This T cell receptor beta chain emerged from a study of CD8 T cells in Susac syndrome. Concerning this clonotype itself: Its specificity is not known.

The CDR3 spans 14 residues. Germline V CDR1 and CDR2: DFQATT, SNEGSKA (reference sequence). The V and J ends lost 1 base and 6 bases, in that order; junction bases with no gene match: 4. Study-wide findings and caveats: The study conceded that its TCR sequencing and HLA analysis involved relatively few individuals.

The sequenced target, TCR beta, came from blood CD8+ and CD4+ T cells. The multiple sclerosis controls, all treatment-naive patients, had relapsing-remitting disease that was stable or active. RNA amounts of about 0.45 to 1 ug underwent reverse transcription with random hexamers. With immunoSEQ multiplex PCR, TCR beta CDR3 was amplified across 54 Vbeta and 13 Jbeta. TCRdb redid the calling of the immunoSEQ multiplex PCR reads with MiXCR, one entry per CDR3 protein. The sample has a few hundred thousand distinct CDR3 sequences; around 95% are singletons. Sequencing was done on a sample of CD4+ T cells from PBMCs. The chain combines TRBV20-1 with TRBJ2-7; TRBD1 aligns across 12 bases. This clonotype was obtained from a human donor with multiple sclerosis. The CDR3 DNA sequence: TGCAGTGCTAGAGCCGGGACAGGGGGCTCCGAGCAGTACTTC. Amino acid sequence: CSARAGTGGSEQYF.